This T cell receptor beta chain was documented in a study of T cell responses to AZD1222 COVID-19 vaccine. Study-wide results and caveats: Only a handful of AZD1222 recipients tested seropositive at baseline.

In the case of this clone: Antigen unknown.

This CDR3 has 14 amino acids. The method was immunoSEQ multiplex PCR; TCRdb's version includes in-frame clones alone and lacks a portion of them. The sample consists of roughly 190,000 clones, roughly 92% of them appearing once. This chain joins TRBV21-1 and TRBJ1-2. TRBV21-1 is an annotated pseudogene. The sample was peripheral blood, taken on day 0 of AZD1222 vaccination. The sequence came from an adult in good health. CDR3 region: CASSNETEGDGYTF. CDR3 in DNA: TGTGCCAGCAGCAATGAGACGGAGGGTGATGGCTACACCTTC.